What follows are 10 T cell receptor beta chains derived from one specimen sequenced in a study of blood T cell repertoires in COVID-19. This table comes from immunoSEQ multiplex PCR, and its TCRdb copy is limited to in-frame clones, with some not included. The table has approximately 500,000 clones, 89% seen once. Sequenced input: peripheral blood. The receptors were sampled from a young man with COVID-19, enrolled during active disease.

V and J are TRBV29-1 and TRBJ2-6, with a tentative D call TRBD2 (6 bases). Looked up from germline, CDR1 is SQVTM and CDR2 is ANQGSEA. The V and J ends lost 8 bases and 2 bases respectively, with 19 bases between them. The CDR3 loop spans 16 amino acids. The CDR3 is CSNRRGPGPGANVLTF. The CDR3 DNA sequence: TGCAGCAACCGGCGGGGCCCTGGCCCTGGGGCCAACGTCCTGACTTTC.

The chain has TRBV9 and TRBJ2-1; D is uncertain. V was shortened by 3 bases and J by 1 base, with 8 bases between the two germline ends. The germline V gene has CDR1 SGDLS and CDR2 YYNGEE. This CDR3 has 14 residues. DNA of the CDR3: TGTGCCAGCAGCGCCAGCGCGTCCTACAATGAGCAGTTCTTC. Its translation: CASSASASYNEQFF.

This clone was observed once. The chain employs TRBV9 and TRBJ2-7, with TRBD2 matching 14 bases. This CDR3 is 15 amino acids long. Unmatched junction bases numbered 3, after V lost 3 bases and J lost 4 bases. Per the germline V gene, CDR1 is SGDLS and CDR2 is YYNGEE. In DNA form, the CDR3 reads TGTGCCAGCAGCGGGGGACTAGCGGGGGCGTACGAGCAGTACTTC. Translating gives CASSGGLAGAYEQYF.

The rearrangement joins TRBV28 to TRBJ2-1, with 7 nucleotides matching TRBD1. The V gene's germline CDR1 is MDHEN and CDR2 SYDVKM. Trimming took 5 bases from V and 10 from J; bases not matched to a gene: 5. This CDR3 is built from 12 residues. The CDR3 DNA follows: TGTGCCAGCAGTCTCGACAGGGCCGAGCAGTTCTTC. Amino acid sequence: CASSLDRAEQFF.

The gene calls are TRBV15 and TRBJ1-1, with a weak D call TRBD1 (6 bases). Trimming shortened V by 2 bases and J by 4 bases, and 17 bases separated the two germline ends. The CDR3 is 16 residues long. CDR1 LNHNV and CDR2 YYDKDF come from the germline V gene (reference sequence). In nucleotides, the CDR3 is TGTGCCACCAGCAGACAGGGGATAGGCTTCGGCACTGAAGCTTTCTTT. Its protein is CATSRQGIGFGTEAFF.

The V gene is TRBV7-8, the J gene TRBJ1-2, with no clear D. Germline loops: CDR1 SGHVS, CDR2 FQNEAQ. Trimming removed 5 bases at V and 3 bases at J, with 10 bases between. The CDR3 is 13 amino acids. The CDR3 loop reads CASSVVGDYGYTF. DNA for the CDR3: TGTGCCAGCAGCGTCGTCGGGGACTATGGCTACACCTTC.

This clone appeared a few times. The same CDR3 can be traced to other DNA sequences in this sample. The CDR3, as DNA: TGTGCCAGCAGTTACTCCCGAGGAGCCAAAAACATTCAGTACTTC. Amino acids: CASSYSRGAKNIQYF. The chain links TRBV6-5 to TRBJ2-4; the D is unclear. Trimming took off 0 bases at V and 0 bases at J, with 6 bases between the two ends. Germline CDR1 is MNHEY and CDR2 is SVGAGI. This CDR3 is built from 15 residues.

This clone was seen many times. For the CDR3, the DNA is TGTGCCAGCAGCTTAAGTTGGCCAAGCTCCTACGAGCAGTACTTC. Translating gives CASSLSWPSSYEQYF. This chain uses TRBV13 with TRBJ2-7; D gene ambiguous. The CDR3 is made up of 15 amino acids. V lost 2 bases to trimming and J lost 0 bases, with 11 bases between them. Germline loops: CDR1 PRHDT, CDR2 FYEKMQ (reference sequence).

This chain uses TRBV14 with TRBJ2-3; D is perhaps TRBD2 (5 bases). The CDR3 extends over 15 amino acids. Trimming shortened V by 4 bases and J by 1 base, and 12 bases separated the two germline ends. The V gene's germline CDR1 is SGHDN and CDR2 FVKESK. In DNA, the CDR3 is TGTGCCAGCAGCCGTTCTAGCAGACGCACAGATACGCAGTATTTT. It codes for CASSRSSRRTDTQYF.

This chain uses TRBV28 with TRBJ2-7, with 9 bases that match TRBD2. Germline V gene sequence: CDR1 MDHEN, CDR2 SYDVKM. The V gene end was trimmed by 5 bases and the J gene end by 3 bases; junction bases not matched to a gene: 17. This CDR3 comprises 18 residues. CDR3 bases: TGTGCCAGCAGTCCGATGAGGGCGGGGGGGCTATTAGTCTACGAGCAGTACTTC. Protein sequence: CASSPMRAGGLLVYEQYF. The variable domain in full, completed from reference TRBV28 and TRBJ2-7, reads DVKVTQSSRYLVKRTGEKVFLECVQDMDHENMFWYRQDPGLGLRLIYFSYDVKMKEKGDIPEGYSVSREKKERFSLILESASTNQTSMYLCASSPMRAGGLLVYEQYFGPGTRLTVT.